These 17 T cell receptor beta chains were all obtained from the same sample, sequenced in a study of patients and donors after allogeneic stem cell transplantation. TCRdb itself ran the RT-PCR reads through MiXCR, one entry per CDR3 protein. This table has 25,000 to 35,000 distinct CDR3 sequences, approximately 6.2% appearing once. The sample consisted of blood, either unsorted or a sorted T cell fraction (not recorded which). Receptors originate from a human donor who was either an allogeneic HSCT recipient or a stem cell or donor lymphocyte infusion donor (not recorded which). It is not recorded whose cells these are; they may come from a transplant donor.

By share, this clonotype counts as medium-sized. The chain employs TRBV4-3 and TRBJ1-5; D might be TRBD1 (5 bases). The germline V and J ends were trimmed by 3 bases and 1 base, with 13 bases remaining between them. In germline, CDR1 is LGHNA, CDR2 YSLEER. This CDR3 spans 16 amino acids. Here the CDR3 DNA reads TGCGCCAGCAGCCAGGGGCCGGTTCCAAGCAATCAGCCCCAGCATTTT. Encoded protein: CASSQGPVPSNQPQHF.

In its sample, this clonotype was seen many times. The genes are TRBV7-9 and TRBJ2-7; 12 bases are shared with TRBD2. The junction had 7 bases not matched to a gene; V was cut back by 1 base and J by 3 bases. This CDR3 spans 17 amino acids. Germline values: CDR1 SEHNR, CDR2 FQNEAQ (reference sequence). CDR3 coding DNA: TGTGCCAGCAGCTTAGGGACTAGCGGGGCCTCGGGCTACGAGCAGTACTTC. Translation: CASSLGTSGASGYEQYF.

This clonotype was seen a handful of times. The V and J genes are TRBV20-1 and TRBJ2-2; D unresolved. CDR1 and CDR2 (germline): DFQATT, SNEGSKA (reference sequence). The CDR3 runs 15 residues. The germline V and J ends were trimmed by 0 bases and 2 bases, with 10 bases remaining between them. The CDR3 protein is CSARDLRLNTGELFF. For the CDR3, the DNA is TGCAGTGCTAGAGATCTCAGACTTAACACCGGGGAGCTGTTTTTT.

V is TRBV6-2 or TRBV6-3 and J is TRBJ2-7; perhaps D is TRBD1 or TRBD2 (5 bases each). The CDR3 has 16 amino acids. Trimming left V 3 bases short and J 7 bases short, with 22 bases between. Germline assignment: CDR1 MNHEY and CDR2 SVGEGT. Here the CDR3 DNA reads TGTGCCAGCAGTTATCTGAGGGGCAGGTCTTATTTGGAGCAGTACTTC. This sequence encodes CASSYLRGRSYLEQYF.

This clonotype has only a few counts. The chain carries TRBV20-1 and TRBJ2-2, with unresolved D. Looked up from germline, CDR1 is DFQATT and CDR2 is SNEGSKA (reference sequence). The V end lost 5 bases, the J end lost 4 bases, and 5 bases lay between the germline ends. The CDR3 is made up of 11 amino acids. CDR3 region: CSALRTGELFF. CDR3 DNA sequence: TGCAGTGCTCTTCGCACCGGGGAGCTGTTTTTT.

In this sample, this clonotype turned up a few times. V and J are TRBV7-9 and TRBJ2-7, with TRBD2 matching 8 bases. Germline CDR1 reads SEHNR; CDR2 reads FQNEAQ (reference sequence). The CDR3 is made up of 15 amino acids. Trimming removed 3 bases from V and 6 bases from J; junction bases left unmatched: 10. The DNA of the CDR3 is TGTGCCAGCAGCTTCCTGGGCGGGACTAGTGGCGAGCAGTACTTC. Translation gives CASSFLGGTSGEQYF. Based on the CDR3 plus reference TRBV7-9 and TRBJ2-7, the full variable domain is DTGVSQNPRHKITKRGQNVTFRCDPISEHNRLYWYRQTLGQGPEFLTYFQNEAQLEKSRLLSDRFSAERPKGSFSTLEIQRTEQGDSAMYLCASSFLGGTSGEQYFGPGTRLTVT.

In this sample, this clonotype turned up many times. The chain has TRBV7-9 and TRBJ1-5; 7 nucleotides match TRBD1. The V segment lost 5 bases and the J segment 4 bases; nucleotides outside the gene matches: 8. The V gene's germline CDR1 is SEHNR and CDR2 FQNEAQ (reference sequence). This CDR3 has 15 amino acids. In DNA, the CDR3 is TGTGCCAGCAGCGAAGGACAGGCTGGGAATCAGCCCCAGCATTTT. Translated: CASSEGQAGNQPQHF. Together with reference TRBV7-9 and TRBJ1-5, the CDR3 gives the full variable domain: DTGVSQNPRHKITKRGQNVTFRCDPISEHNRLYWYRQTLGQGPEFLTYFQNEAQLEKSRLLSDRFSAERPKGSFSTLEIQRTEQGDSAMYLCASSEGQAGNQPQHFGDGTRLSIL.

The gene calls are TRBV28 and TRBJ2-7; D possibly uses TRBD1 or TRBD2 (5 bases each). Germline CDR1 MDHEN, CDR2 SYDVKM. CDR3 length: 14 residues. V gave up 10 bases and J gave up 4 bases, with 20 bases separating them. CDR3 region: CATSPGPSLYEQYF. DNA of the CDR3: TGTGCCACCAGCCCGGGACCCAGCCTATACGAGCAGTACTTC. The full variable domain, its missing parts supplied by reference TRBV28 and TRBJ2-7, is DVKVTQSSRYLVKRTGEKVFLECVQDMDHENMFWYRQDPGLGLRLIYFSYDVKMKEKGDIPEGYSVSREKKERFSLILESASTNQTSMYLCATSPGPSLYEQYFGPGTRLTVT.

The V gene is TRBV7-9, the J gene TRBJ1-1, with a weak D call TRBD1 (5 bases). Germline V lookup: CDR1 SEHNR, CDR2 FQNEAQ (reference sequence). V was pared by 5 bases and J by 0 bases, with 25 bases between. The CDR3 consists of 19 residues. CDR3 sequence (DNA): TGTGCCAGCAGCGCCTTGTGGGGCCGGGACCAAGGAATGAACACTGAAGCTTTCTTT. It is translated as CASSALWGRDQGMNTEAFF. The variable domain in full, completed from reference TRBV7-9 and TRBJ1-1, reads DTGVSQNPRHKITKRGQNVTFRCDPISEHNRLYWYRQTLGQGPEFLTYFQNEAQLEKSRLLSDRFSAERPKGSFSTLEIQRTEQGDSAMYLCASSALWGRDQGMNTEAFFGQGTRLTVV.

The sample holds many counts of this clonotype. The gene calls are TRBV20-1 and TRBJ2-1; 7 bases line up with TRBD2. Germline-derived CDR1 and CDR2 are DFQATT and SNEGSKA (reference sequence). CDR3 length equals 12 residues. The V segment lost 1 base and the J segment 12 bases; nucleotides outside the gene matches: 6. The CDR3 DNA sequence: TGCAGTGCTAGAGTTTTGGGCGGGGGGCAGTTCTTC. Amino acid sequence: CSARVLGGGQFF.

This clonotype was seen many times. The V and J genes are TRBV29-1 and TRBJ1-2; D perhaps matches TRBD1 (5 bases). Deletions cut 7 bases from V and 3 bases from J, with 15 bases between. The CDR3 has 13 residues. Germline lookup yields CDR1 SQVTM and CDR2 ANQGSEA. CDR3 residues: CSAEGGVDYGYTF. DNA of the CDR3: TGCAGCGCCGAGGGAGGGGTGGACTATGGCTACACCTTC.

This clonotype was counted many times. This chain joins TRBV20-1 and TRBJ1-1; 7 positions agree with TRBD1. The CDR3 runs to 14 residues. CDR1 DFQATT and CDR2 SNEGSKA come from the germline V gene (reference sequence). V trimming: 0 bases; J trimming: 2 bases; junction bases outside the gene matches: 3. The CDR3 DNA follows: TGCAGTGCTAGAGACGGGACAGCAAACACTGAAGCTTTCTTT. This translates into CSARDGTANTEAFF.

This clonotype was detected many times. The chain uses TRBV28 and TRBJ2-1; D gene unclear. Germline assignment: CDR1 MDHEN and CDR2 SYDVKM. The CDR3 consists of 13 residues. Trimming took off 8 bases at V and 0 bases at J, with 8 bases between the two ends. Written as DNA, the CDR3 is TGTGCCAGCGGGGTAACCTCCTACAATGAGCAGTTCTTC. It specifies CASGVTSYNEQFF.

This clonotype was counted ten times or more. The rearrangement joins TRBV12-3 or TRBV12-4 to TRBJ2-3; D not certain. V was trimmed by 3 bases and J by 1 base, leaving 5 bases between them. CDR3 length: 13 residues. This CDR3 is CASSFQRTDTQYF. Written as DNA, the CDR3 is TGTGCCAGCAGTTTCCAGCGCACAGATACGCAGTATTTT.

This clonotype showed up many times. The V call is TRBV6-5, the J call TRBJ2-3; 7 bases match TRBD1. CDR1 and CDR2 from the germline V gene are MNHEY and SVGAGI. CDR3 size: 12 residues. V trimming: 6 bases; J trimming: 4 bases; junction bases outside the gene matches: 1. This CDR3 reads CASRDRADTQYF. The CDR3 region has the DNA TGTGCCAGCAGAGACAGGGCAGATACGCAGTATTTT.

This clonotype was counted a few times. The CDR3 nucleotides read TGCAGTGCAAAGGGACTAGCGGGAACCAATGAGCAGTTCTTC. It yields the protein CSAKGLAGTNEQFF. The chain joins TRBV20-1 to TRBJ2-1; TRBD2 aligns across 13 bases. This CDR3 spans 14 amino acids. The V gene end was trimmed by 6 bases and the J gene end by 6 bases; junction bases not matched to a gene: 5. CDR1 DFQATT and CDR2 SNEGSKA come from the germline V gene (reference sequence).

The sample holds many counts of this clonotype. This rearrangement joins TRBV5-1 to TRBJ2-1; 7 nucleotides match TRBD2. The trim removed 3 bases at V and 0 bases at J, leaving 6 bases unmatched. Germline lookup yields CDR1 SGHRS and CDR2 YFSETQ. The CDR3 runs to 16 residues. CDR3 nucleotides: TGCGCCAGCAGCTCGACTAGCCTCAGCTCCTACAATGAGCAGTTCTTC. Translated: CASSSTSLSSYNEQFF. Together with reference TRBV5-1 and TRBJ2-1, the CDR3 gives the full variable domain: KAGVTQTPRYLIKTRGQQVTLSCSPISGHRSVSWYQQTPGQGLQFLFEYFSETQRNKGNFPGRFSGRQFSNSRSEMNVSTLELGDSALYLCASSSTSLSSYNEQFFGPGTRLTVL.